This paragraph reports one TCR beta chain. V shed 4 bases, J shed 4 bases, and the junction held 11 bases outside the gene matches. Germline V gene lookup returns CDR1 SGDLS and CDR2 YYNGEE. This CDR3 region has 16 residues. Measured with immunoSEQ multiplex PCR; TCRdb has only the in-frame clones, and not every one. The sample lists about 74,000 clones, 90% occurring once. This specimen belongs to a study of blood T cell repertoires in COVID-19. The receptor comes from a human donor in a cohort sampled during active COVID-19. Input material: peripheral blood. The chain is built from TRBV9 and TRBJ2-5; 9 nucleotides align to TRBD2. As DNA, the CDR3 is TGTGCCAGCAGCCCCCGACTAGCGGATTCCAGAGAGACCCAGTACTTC. This codes for CASSPRLADSRETQYF. Together with reference TRBV9 and TRBJ2-5, the CDR3 gives the full variable domain: DSGVTQTPKHLITATGQRVTLRCSPRSGDLSVYWYQQSLDQGLQFLIQYYNGEERAKGNILERFSAQQFPDLHSELNLSSLELGDSALYFCASSPRLADSRETQYFGPGTRLLVL.